These 17 T cell receptor beta chains share one sample of origin, sequenced in a study of CD8+ T cells in alopecia areata. Investigators isolated RNA and reverse transcribed it into cDNA to act as the sequencing template. The assay was immunoSEQ multiplex PCR, and TCRdb's table has in-frame clones only and misses some. The sample contains approximately 150,000 clones, about 90% of which appear only once. The material was CD8+ T cells sorted from blood, obtained at week 0. These receptors were obtained from a human donor with alopecia areata.

The table lists this clone with a count of one. This chain links TRBV10-3 with TRBJ2-5; 7 nucleotides line up with TRBD2. V lost 6 bases to trimming and J lost 5 bases; unmatched junction nucleotides: 18. CDR1 ENHRY and CDR2 SYGVKD come from the germline V gene. The CDR3 has 17 residues. The CDR3 DNA reads as TGTGCCATCAGCCCGGGACTACCCCGGAAACCCCAGGAGACCCAGTACTTC. Its protein product is CAISPGLPRKPQETQYF.

Relative to its sample, this clone is medium-sized. This chain connects TRBV7-6 to TRBJ2-2; possibly TRBD2 for D (5 bases). Germline V lookup: CDR1 SGHVS, CDR2 FNYEAQ. V gave up 7 bases and J gave up 1 base, with 13 bases separating them. The CDR3 has 15 amino acids. CDR3 protein: CASTLPGGNTGELFF. As DNA, the CDR3 is TGTGCCAGCACCCTTCCAGGAGGGAACACCGGGGAGCTGTTTTTT. Supplemented by reference TRBV7-6 and TRBJ2-2, the full variable domain reads GAGVSQSPRYKVTKRGQDVALRCDPISGHVSLYWYRQALGQGPEFLTYFNYEAQQDKSGLPNDRFSAERPEGSISTLTIQRTEQRDSAMYRCASTLPGGNTGELFFGEGSRLTVL.

The genes are TRBV6-6 and TRBJ2-7, with 8 bases lining up with TRBD1. CDR1 is MNHNY, CDR2 SVGAGI, per germline (reference sequence). The CDR3 is made up of 16 amino acids. V trimming: 3 bases; J trimming: 4 bases; junction bases outside the gene matches: 11. This chain's CDR3 is CASSYMLDRDSYEQYF. The CDR3 bases are TGTGCCAGCAGTTATATGTTGGACAGGGATTCGTACGAGCAGTACTTC.

This CDR3 reads CASSPTPYEQYF. The CDR3 coding sequence is TGTGCCAGCAGCCCGACCCCGTACGAGCAGTACTTC. The chain recombines TRBV9 with TRBJ2-7; D is unclear. The CDR3 has 12 residues. CDR1 is SGDLS and CDR2 is YYNGEE in the germline V gene. The V gene lost 4 bases and the J gene lost 4 bases, with 9 bases spanning the gap. Supplemented by reference TRBV9 and TRBJ2-7, the full variable domain reads DSGVTQTPKHLITATGQRVTLRCSPRSGDLSVYWYQQSLDQGLQFLIQYYNGEERAKGNILERFSAQQFPDLHSELNLSSLELGDSALYFCASSPTPYEQYFGPGTRLTVT.

The V gene is TRBV7-6, the J gene TRBJ2-1, with TRBD2 matching over 13 bases. Germline V gene data show CDR1 as SGHVS and CDR2 as FNYEAQ. Trimming at V came to 5 bases and at J to 5 bases, leaving 6 bases not matched to a gene. CDR3 length: 16 amino acids. The CDR3 nucleotides are TGTGCCAGCAGCCTTCCCGGGACTAGCGGGGACAATGAGCAGTTCTTC. It translates to CASSLPGTSGDNEQFF.

The chain carries TRBV27 and TRBJ1-2, with 7 bases identical to TRBD1. The CDR3 is 13 amino acids. With 5 bases clipped from V and 7 bases from J, the junction kept 7 bases outside the gene matches. CDR1 is MNHEY, CDR2 SMNVEV, per germline (reference sequence). The CDR3 bases are TGTGCCAGCAGTCCAAATACAGGGGTTGGCTACACCTTC. Residues: CASSPNTGVGYTF.

This clone came up a few times. The rearrangement uses TRBV7-9 and TRBJ2-2; the D gene is possibly TRBD1 (5 bases). Trimming shortened V by 2 bases and J by 0 bases, and 13 bases separated the two germline ends. The CDR3 has 17 amino acids. Germline CDR1 is SEHNR and CDR2 is FQNEAQ (reference sequence). DNA for the CDR3: TGTGCCAGCAGCTTATCCGGCAGGGCCTCGAACACCGGGGAGCTGTTTTTT. As protein: CASSLSGRASNTGELFF. Full variable domain (outside the CDR3, taken from reference TRBV7-9 and TRBJ2-2): DTGVSQNPRHKITKRGQNVTFRCDPISEHNRLYWYRQTLGQGPEFLTYFQNEAQLEKSRLLSDRFSAERPKGSFSTLEIQRTEQGDSAMYLCASSLSGRASNTGELFFGEGSRLTVL.

The rearrangement uses TRBV27 and TRBJ2-5; D gene unclear. V was pared by 4 bases and J by 2 bases, with 8 bases between. CDR1 and CDR2 (germline): MNHEY, SMNVEV (reference sequence). The CDR3 is made up of 13 amino acids. In DNA form, the CDR3 reads TGTGCCAGCAGTTCGGCCCCACAAGAGACCCAGTACTTC. The encoded protein is CASSSAPQETQYF.

This chain connects TRBV5-7 to TRBJ2-3; no reliable D call. TRBV5-7 qualifies as an ORF whose function is uncertain. V lost 1 base to trimming and J lost 1 base, with 19 bases between them. CDR3 length equals 18 residues. The CDR3: CASSLKILSGPRTDTQYF. DNA for the CDR3: TGTGCCAGCAGCTTGAAAATTTTGTCCGGGCCCCGCACAGATACGCAGTATTTT.

The chain joins TRBV6-4 to TRBJ2-1; TRBD2 matches at 8 bases. CDR1 MRHNA and CDR2 SNTAGT come from the germline V gene. This CDR3 has 14 residues. The junction had 4 bases not matched to a gene; V was cut back by 4 bases and J by 5 bases. CDR3 loop: CASSGGRPHNEQFF. As DNA, the CDR3 is TGTGCCAGCAGTGGCGGGAGGCCCCACAATGAGCAGTTCTTC.

CDR3 in DNA: TGTGCCAGCAGCCAAGAACAAGCGGGAGGGGGGAATGAGCAGTTCTTC. Translating it yields CASSQEQAGGGNEQFF. The chain carries TRBV4-2 and TRBJ2-1; TRBD2 matches at 10 bases. CDR1 and CDR2 from the germline V gene are LGHNA and YNFKEQ. V shed 0 bases and J 7 bases; nucleotides not matched to a gene: 6. This CDR3 spans 16 amino acids.

The chain couples TRBV9 to TRBJ2-1, with 8 bases fitting TRBD1. Germline CDR1 reads SGDLS; CDR2 reads YYNGEE. Unmatched junction bases numbered 3, after V lost 0 bases and J lost 4 bases. CDR3 length: 15 residues. The CDR3 here is CASSVGTGKYNEQFF. CDR3 bases: TGTGCCAGCAGCGTAGGGACAGGGAAATACAATGAGCAGTTCTTC.

This clone was detected only once. CDR3 DNA: TGTGCCAGTAGTATAGGTCGACGGGAGAGCTGGAATGAGCAGTTCTTC. This gives the protein CASSIGRRESWNEQFF. The rearrangement joins TRBV19 to TRBJ2-1, with D perhaps matching TRBD2 (6 bases). CDR1 and CDR2 from the germline V gene are LNHDA and SQIVND (reference sequence). The germline V and J ends were trimmed by 1 base and 7 bases, with 17 bases remaining between them. The CDR3 is 16 residues long. Combining the CDR3 with reference TRBV19 and TRBJ2-1 gives the whole variable domain DGGITQSPKYLFRKEGQNVTLSCEQNLNHDAMYWYRQDPGQGLRLIYYSQIVNDFQKGDIAEGYSVSREKKESFPLTVTSAQKNPTAFYLCASSIGRRESWNEQFFGPGTRLTVL.

The V call is TRBV9, the J call TRBJ1-1; D is ambiguous. Germline V gene sequence: CDR1 SGDLS, CDR2 YYNGEE. The CDR3 is 13 residues long. V dropped 2 bases and J dropped 3 bases, with 8 bases sitting between them. The CDR3 is CASSVEGDTEAFF. The CDR3 bases are TGTGCCAGCAGCGTTGAGGGTGACACTGAAGCTTTCTTT.

V gene TRBV6-4 combines with J gene TRBJ2-3; D is uncertain. Trimming took off 9 bases at V and 3 bases at J, with 13 bases between the two ends. This CDR3 has 13 amino acids. CDR1 MRHNA and CDR2 SNTAGT come from the germline V gene. For the CDR3, the DNA is TGTGCCAGTAGAAAGACCGGGACAGATACGCAGTATTTT. It is translated as CASRKTGTDTQYF.

The rearrangement uses TRBV4-1 and TRBJ2-2; D gene uncertain. Looked up from germline, CDR1 is MGHRA and CDR2 is YSYEKL. V was cut by 0 bases and J by 6 bases, with 5 bases left in between. CDR3 length: 13 amino acids. CDR3 DNA sequence: TGCGCCAGCAGCCAAGATCCCGCCGGGGAGCTGTTTTTT. It codes for CASSQDPAGELFF.

This clone was found once. V usage is TRBV7-2 and J usage is TRBJ2-5, with 7 bases identical to TRBD1. The DNA end is a closer match to TRBJ2-7, so the J assignment may be wrong. This CDR3 region has 14 residues. CDR1 and CDR2 from the germline V gene are SGHTA and FQGNSA. CDR3 DNA: TGTGCCAGCAGCTCACCGGGACAGTCCTACGAGCAGTACTTC. It is translated as CASSSPGQSYEQYF.